Listed here is a single T cell receptor beta chain. Its antigen is not known. Germline values: CDR1 GTSNPN, CDR2 SVGIG (reference sequence). V lost 5 bases and J 3 bases, leaving 13 bases between the germline ends. There are 13 residues in the CDR3. The data stem from a study of cytomegalovirus exposure and HLA in healthy donors. Findings and limits, study-wide: Rarity held for most TCR sequences, but there were some public TCRs that occurred in many donors.

Primers for the PCR totalled 60 Vbeta and 13 Jbeta. Generated by immunoSEQ multiplex PCR, the TCRdb table keeps only in-frame clones and is missing some. This table has over 150,000 clones, almost 85% appearing once. This chain uses TRBV30 with TRBJ1-1; D may be TRBD1 (6 bases). The source material was PBMCs. This receptor was identified in a boy younger than 10 in good health and CMV-seronegative. DNA for the CDR3: TGTGCCTGGTCCCTCAGACAGGACACTGAAGCTTTCTTT. Translated, it gives CAWSLRQDTEAFF. Full variable domain (outside the CDR3, taken from reference TRBV30 and TRBJ1-1): SQTIHQWPATLVQPVGSPLSLECTVEGTSNPNLYWYRQAAGRGLQLLFYSVGIGQISSEVPQNLSASRPQDRQFILSSKKLLLSDSGFYLCAWSLRQDTEAFFGQGTRLTVV.